This TCR beta chain was sequenced during a study of radiation and T cells in renal cell carcinoma. The time point here: baseline pretreatment blood. Regarding treatment: 15 Gy SBRT to primary tumor, nephrectomy 4 weeks later. The CDR3 consists of 15 residues. Germline CDR1 is WSHSY and CDR2 is SAAADI. V lost 5 bases to trimming and J lost 2 bases, with 12 bases between them. Study-level points and caveats: Without pretreatment biopsies, baseline tumor clonotype presence was undetermined.

The repertoire was sequenced with immunoSEQ multiplex PCR; TCRdb's copy has only in-frame clones and lacks some. The sample contains approximately 110,000 clones, around 80% of which appear only once. Turning to this clone: What it binds is not known.

The TCR comes from an older woman with renal cell carcinoma. The chain joins TRBV10-2 to TRBJ1-4, with a weak D call TRBD1 (6 bases). Source: blood, taken from a patient whose treatment included radiotherapy and nephrectomy. Here the CDR3 DNA reads TGCGCCAGCAGTATGAGGACAGCCACTAATGAAAAACTGTTTTTT. Translated: CASSMRTATNEKLFF.